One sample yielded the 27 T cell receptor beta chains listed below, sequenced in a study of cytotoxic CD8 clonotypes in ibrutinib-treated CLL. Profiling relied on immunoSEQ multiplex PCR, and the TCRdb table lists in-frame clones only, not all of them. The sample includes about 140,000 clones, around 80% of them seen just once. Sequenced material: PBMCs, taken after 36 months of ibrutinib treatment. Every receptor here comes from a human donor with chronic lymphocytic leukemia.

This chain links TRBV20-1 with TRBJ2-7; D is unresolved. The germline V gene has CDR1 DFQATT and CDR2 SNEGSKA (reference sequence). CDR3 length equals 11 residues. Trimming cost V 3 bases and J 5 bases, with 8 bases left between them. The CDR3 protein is CSASIRDEQYF. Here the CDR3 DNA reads TGCAGTGCTAGCATCCGGGACGAGCAGTACTTC.

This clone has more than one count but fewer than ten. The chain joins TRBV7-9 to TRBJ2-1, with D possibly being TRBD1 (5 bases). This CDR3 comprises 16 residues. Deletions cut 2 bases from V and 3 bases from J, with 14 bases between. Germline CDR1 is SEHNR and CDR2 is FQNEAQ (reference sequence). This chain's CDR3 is CASSLTRAGIYNEQFF. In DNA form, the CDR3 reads TGTGCCAGCAGCTTAACCAGAGCAGGGATCTACAATGAGCAGTTCTTC. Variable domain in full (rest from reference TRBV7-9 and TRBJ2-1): DTGVSQNPRHKITKRGQNVTFRCDPISEHNRLYWYRQTLGQGPEFLTYFQNEAQLEKSRLLSDRFSAERPKGSFSTLEIQRTEQGDSAMYLCASSLTRAGIYNEQFFGPGTRLTVL.

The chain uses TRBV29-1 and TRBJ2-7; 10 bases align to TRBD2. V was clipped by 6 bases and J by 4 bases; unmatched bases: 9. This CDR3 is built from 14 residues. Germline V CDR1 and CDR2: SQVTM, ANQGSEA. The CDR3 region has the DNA TGCAGCGTAGAAAAAGCGGGAGGGGAATACGAGCAGTACTTC. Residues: CSVEKAGGEYEQYF.

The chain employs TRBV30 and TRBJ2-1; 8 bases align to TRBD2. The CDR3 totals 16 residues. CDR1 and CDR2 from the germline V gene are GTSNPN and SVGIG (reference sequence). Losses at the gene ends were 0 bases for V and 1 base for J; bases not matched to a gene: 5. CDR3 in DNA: TGTGCCTGGAGTGTTACCGGGGGGGTTTCCTACAATGAGCAGTTCTTC. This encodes CAWSVTGGVSYNEQFF.

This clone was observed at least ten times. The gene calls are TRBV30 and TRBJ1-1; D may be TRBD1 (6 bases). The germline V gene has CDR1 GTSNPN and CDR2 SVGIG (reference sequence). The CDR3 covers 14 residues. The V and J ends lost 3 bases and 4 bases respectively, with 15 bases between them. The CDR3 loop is CAWRAPTGSTEAFF. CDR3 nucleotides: TGTGCCTGGAGAGCACCTACAGGGTCCACTGAAGCTTTCTTT.

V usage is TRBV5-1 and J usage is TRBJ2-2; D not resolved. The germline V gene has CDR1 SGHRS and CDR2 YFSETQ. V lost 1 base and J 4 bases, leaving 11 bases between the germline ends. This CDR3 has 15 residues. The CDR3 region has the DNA TGCGCCAGCAGCTTGATGACCCGCGGCACCGGGGAGCTGTTTTTT. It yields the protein CASSLMTRGTGELFF.

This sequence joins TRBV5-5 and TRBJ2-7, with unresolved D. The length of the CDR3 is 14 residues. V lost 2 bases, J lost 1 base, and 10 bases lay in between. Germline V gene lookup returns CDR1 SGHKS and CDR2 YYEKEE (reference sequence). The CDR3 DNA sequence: TGTGCCAGCAGCTTTTCGGGTCAGTCCTACGAGCAGTACTTC. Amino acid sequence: CASSFSGQSYEQYF. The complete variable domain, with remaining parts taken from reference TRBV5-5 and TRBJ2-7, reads DAGVTQSPTHLIKTRGQQVTLRCSPISGHKSVSWYQQVLGQGPQFIFQYYEKEERGRGNFPDRFSARQFPNYSSELNVNALLLGDSALYLCASSFSGQSYEQYFGPGTRLTVT.

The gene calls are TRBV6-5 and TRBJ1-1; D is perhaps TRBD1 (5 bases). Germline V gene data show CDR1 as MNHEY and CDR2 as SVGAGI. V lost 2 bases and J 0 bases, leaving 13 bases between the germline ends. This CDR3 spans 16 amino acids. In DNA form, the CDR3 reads TGTGCCAGCAGTTACGGAGGGGCCCCGATGAACACTGAAGCTTTCTTT. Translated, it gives CASSYGGAPMNTEAFF.

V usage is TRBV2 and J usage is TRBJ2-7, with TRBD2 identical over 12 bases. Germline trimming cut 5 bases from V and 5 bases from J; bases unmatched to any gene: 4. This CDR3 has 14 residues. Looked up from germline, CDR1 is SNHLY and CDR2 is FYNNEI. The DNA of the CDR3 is TGTGCCAGCAGTCGACTAGCGGGGGAGGACGAGCAGTACTTC. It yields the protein CASSRLAGEDEQYF.

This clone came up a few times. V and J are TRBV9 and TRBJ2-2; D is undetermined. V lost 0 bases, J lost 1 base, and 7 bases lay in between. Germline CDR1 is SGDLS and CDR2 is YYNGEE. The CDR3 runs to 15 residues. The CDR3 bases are TGTGCCAGCAGCGTAGGGTCGCAGAACACCGGGGAGCTGTTTTTT. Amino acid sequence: CASSVGSQNTGELFF.

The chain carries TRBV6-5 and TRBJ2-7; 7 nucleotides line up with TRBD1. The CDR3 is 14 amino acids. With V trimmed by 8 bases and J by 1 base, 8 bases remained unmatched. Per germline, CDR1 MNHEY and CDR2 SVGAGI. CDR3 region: CASSRTGGSYEQYF. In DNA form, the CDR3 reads TGTGCCAGCTCTCGGACAGGTGGATCCTACGAGCAGTACTTC.

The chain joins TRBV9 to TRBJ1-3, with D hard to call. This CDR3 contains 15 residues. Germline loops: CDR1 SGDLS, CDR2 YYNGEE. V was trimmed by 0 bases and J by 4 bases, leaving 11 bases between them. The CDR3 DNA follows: TGTGCCAGCAGCGTAGTTCCGGACCCAGGAAACACCATATATTTT. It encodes CASSVVPDPGNTIYF.

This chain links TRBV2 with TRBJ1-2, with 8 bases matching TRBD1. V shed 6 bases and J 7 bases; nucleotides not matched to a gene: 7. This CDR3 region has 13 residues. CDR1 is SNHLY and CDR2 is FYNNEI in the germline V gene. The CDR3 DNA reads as TGTGCCAGCAGCGAACAGGGGGATGCTGGCTACACCTTC. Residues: CASSEQGDAGYTF.

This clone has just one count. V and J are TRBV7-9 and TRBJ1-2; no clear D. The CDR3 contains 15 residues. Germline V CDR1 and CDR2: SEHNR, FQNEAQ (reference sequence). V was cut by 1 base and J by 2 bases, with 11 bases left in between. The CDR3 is CASSLEGQRNYGYTF. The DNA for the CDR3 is TGTGCCAGCAGCTTAGAAGGCCAGAGAAACTATGGCTACACCTTC.

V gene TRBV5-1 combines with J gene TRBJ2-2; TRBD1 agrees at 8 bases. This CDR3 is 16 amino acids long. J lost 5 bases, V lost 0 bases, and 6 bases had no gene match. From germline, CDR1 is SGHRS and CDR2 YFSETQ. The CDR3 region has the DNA TGCGCCAGCAGCTTGGTCGCAGGGGGCTTTACCGGGGAGCTGTTTTTT. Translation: CASSLVAGGFTGELFF.

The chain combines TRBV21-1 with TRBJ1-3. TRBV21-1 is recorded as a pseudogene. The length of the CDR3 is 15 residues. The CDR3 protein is CASSWGRGGGNTIYF. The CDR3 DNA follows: TGTGCCAGCAGTTGGGGGAGGGGTGGTGGAAACACCATATATTTT.

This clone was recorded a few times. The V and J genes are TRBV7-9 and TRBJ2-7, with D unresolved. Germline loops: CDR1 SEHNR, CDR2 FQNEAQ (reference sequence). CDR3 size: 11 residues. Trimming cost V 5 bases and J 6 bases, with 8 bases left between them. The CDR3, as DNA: TGTGCCAGCAGCCGAACGGGCGAGCAGTACTTC. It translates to CASSRTGEQYF.

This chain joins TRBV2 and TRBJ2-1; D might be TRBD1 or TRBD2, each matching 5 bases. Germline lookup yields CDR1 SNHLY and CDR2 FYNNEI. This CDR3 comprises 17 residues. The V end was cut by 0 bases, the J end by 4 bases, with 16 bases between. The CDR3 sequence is CASSEALGPHAYNEQFF. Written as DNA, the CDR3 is TGTGCCAGCAGTGAAGCGCTGGGACCGCACGCATACAATGAGCAGTTCTTC.

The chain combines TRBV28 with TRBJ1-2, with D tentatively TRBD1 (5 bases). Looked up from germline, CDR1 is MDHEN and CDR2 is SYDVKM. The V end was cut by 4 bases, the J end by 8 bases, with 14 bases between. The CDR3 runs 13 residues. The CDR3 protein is CASSYGANRGYTF. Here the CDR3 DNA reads TGTGCCAGCAGTTACGGGGCCAACAGGGGCTACACCTTC.

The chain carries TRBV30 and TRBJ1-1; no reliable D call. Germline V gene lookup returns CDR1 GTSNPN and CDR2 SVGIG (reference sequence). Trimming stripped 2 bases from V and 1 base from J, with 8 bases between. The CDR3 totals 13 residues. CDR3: CAWSTGSNTEAFF. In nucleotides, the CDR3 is TGTGCCTGGAGTACGGGGTCGAACACTGAAGCTTTCTTT.

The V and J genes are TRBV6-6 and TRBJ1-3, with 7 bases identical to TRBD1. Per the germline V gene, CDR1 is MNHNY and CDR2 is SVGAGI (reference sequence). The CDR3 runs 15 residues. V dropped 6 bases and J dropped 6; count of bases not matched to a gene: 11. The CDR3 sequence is CASRKSTGVTNTIYF. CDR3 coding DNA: TGTGCCAGCAGGAAATCTACAGGGGTCACAAACACCATATATTTT.

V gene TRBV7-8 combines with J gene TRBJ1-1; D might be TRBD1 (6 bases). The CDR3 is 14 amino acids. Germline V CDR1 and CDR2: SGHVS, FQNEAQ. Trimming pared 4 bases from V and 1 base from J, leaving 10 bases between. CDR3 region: CASSWGAPNTEAFF. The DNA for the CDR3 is TGTGCCAGCAGCTGGGGGGCCCCGAACACTGAAGCTTTCTTT.

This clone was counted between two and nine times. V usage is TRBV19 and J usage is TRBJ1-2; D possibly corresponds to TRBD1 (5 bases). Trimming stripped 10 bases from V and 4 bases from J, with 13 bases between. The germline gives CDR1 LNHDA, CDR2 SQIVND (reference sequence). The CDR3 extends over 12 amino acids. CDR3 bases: TGTGCCACCGAAGGGGCCAGCTATGGCTACACCTTC. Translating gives CATEGASYGYTF.

In DNA form, the CDR3 reads TGCGCCAGCAGCTTGGGTGCGGGAGAACTCTACGAGCAGTACTTC. Translation gives CASSLGAGELYEQYF. The chain recombines TRBV5-1 with TRBJ2-7; 7 bases map to TRBD2. Germline V gene sequence: CDR1 SGHRS, CDR2 YFSETQ. Trimming cost V 0 bases and J 3 bases; bases outside gene matches: 6. This CDR3 region has 15 residues.

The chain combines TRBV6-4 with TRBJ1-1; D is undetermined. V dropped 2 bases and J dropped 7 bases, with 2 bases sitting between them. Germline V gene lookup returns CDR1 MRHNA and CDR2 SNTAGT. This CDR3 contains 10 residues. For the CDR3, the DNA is TGTGCCAGCAGTGACGGTGAAGCTTTCTTT. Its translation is CASSDGEAFF.

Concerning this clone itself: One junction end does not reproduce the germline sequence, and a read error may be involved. In DNA, the CDR3 is TGCGCCAGCAGTCGGACAGGGGCCTTC. It specifies CASSRTGAF. V gene TRBV23-1 combines with J gene TRBJ1-2; 9 positions match TRBD1. TRBV23-1 is marked as an open reading frame, function uncertain. This CDR3 spans 9 amino acids.

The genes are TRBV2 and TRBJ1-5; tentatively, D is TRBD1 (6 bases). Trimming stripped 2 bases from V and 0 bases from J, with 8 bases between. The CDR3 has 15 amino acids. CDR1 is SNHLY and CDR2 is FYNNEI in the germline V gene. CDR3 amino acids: CASSERTDSNQPQHF. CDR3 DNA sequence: TGTGCCAGCAGTGAAAGGACAGATAGCAATCAGCCCCAGCATTTT.